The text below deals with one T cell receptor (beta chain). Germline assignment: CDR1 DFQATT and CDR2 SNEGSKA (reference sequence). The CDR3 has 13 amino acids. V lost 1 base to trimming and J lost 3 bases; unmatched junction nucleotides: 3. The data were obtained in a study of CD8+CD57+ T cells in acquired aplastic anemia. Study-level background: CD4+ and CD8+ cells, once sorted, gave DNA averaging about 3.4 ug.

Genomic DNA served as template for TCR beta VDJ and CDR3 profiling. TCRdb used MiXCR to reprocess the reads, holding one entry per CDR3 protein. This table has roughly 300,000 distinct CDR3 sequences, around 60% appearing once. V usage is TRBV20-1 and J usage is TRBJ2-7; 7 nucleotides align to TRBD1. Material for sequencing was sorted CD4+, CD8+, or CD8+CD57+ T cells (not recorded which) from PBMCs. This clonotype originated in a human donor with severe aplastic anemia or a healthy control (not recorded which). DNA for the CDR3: TGCAGTGCTAGAGCCGGGACAGACTACGAGCAGTACGTC. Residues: CSARAGTDYEQYV.